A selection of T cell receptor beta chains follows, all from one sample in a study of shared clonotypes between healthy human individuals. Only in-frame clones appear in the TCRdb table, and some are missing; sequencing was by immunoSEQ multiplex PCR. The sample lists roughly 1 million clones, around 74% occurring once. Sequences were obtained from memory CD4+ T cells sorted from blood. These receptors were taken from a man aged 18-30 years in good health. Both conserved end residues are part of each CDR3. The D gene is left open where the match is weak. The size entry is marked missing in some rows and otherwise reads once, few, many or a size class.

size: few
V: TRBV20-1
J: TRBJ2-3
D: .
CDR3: CSAGGVDTQYF
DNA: TGCAGTGCTGGAGGGGTGGATACGCAGTATTTT

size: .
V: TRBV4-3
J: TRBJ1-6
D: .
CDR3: CASSQEAKSSYNSPLHF
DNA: TGCGCCAGCAGCCAAGAAGCTAAGAGCTCCTATAATTCACCCCTCCACTTT

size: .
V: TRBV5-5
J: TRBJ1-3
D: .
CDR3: CASSRIISRDTIYF
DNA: TGTGCCAGCAGCCGAATCATATCCCGGGACACCATATATTTT

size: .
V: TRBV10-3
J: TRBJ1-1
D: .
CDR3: CAIRTGNRPEAFF
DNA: TGTGCCATAAGGACGGGGAATCGTCCTGAAGCTTTCTTT

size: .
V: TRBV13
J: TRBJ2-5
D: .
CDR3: CASSRIRETQYF
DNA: TGTGCCAGCAGCCGCATACGAGAGACCCAGTACTTC

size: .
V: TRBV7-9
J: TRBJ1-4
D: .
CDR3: CASSLVGNFNEKLFF
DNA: TGTGCCAGCAGCTTAGTTGGGAACTTTAATGAAAAACTGTTTTTT

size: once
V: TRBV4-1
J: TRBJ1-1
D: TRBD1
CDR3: CASSGRTGPAEAFF
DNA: TGCGCCAGCAGCGGGCGGACAGGGCCGGCTGAAGCTTTCTTT

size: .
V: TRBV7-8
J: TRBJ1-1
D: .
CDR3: CASSGQENTEAFF
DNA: TGTGCCAGCTCGGGGCAGGAGAACACTGAAGCTTTCTTT

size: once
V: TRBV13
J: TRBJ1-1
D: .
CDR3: CASSPLGGRNTEAFF
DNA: TGTGCCAGCAGCCCTTTAGGCGGGAGGAACACTGAAGCTTTCTTT

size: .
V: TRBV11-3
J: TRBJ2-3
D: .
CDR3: CASSLVSTDTQYF
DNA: TGTGCCAGCAGCTTGGTCAGCACAGATACGCAGTATTTT

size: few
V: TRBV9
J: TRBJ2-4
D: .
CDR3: CASSIDGQTTNIQYF
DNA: TGTGCCAGCAGCATCGACGGGCAGACTACAAACATTCAGTACTTC

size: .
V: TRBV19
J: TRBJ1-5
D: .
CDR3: CASCTGLNQPQHF
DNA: TGTGCCAGTTGTACAGGGTTGAACCAGCCCCAGCATTTT

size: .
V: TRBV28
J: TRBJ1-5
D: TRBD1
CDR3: CASSFQGQGLNQPQHF
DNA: TGTGCCAGCAGTTTCCAGGGACAGGGGTTGAATCAGCCCCAGCATTTT

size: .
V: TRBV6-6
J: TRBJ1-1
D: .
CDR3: CASSHKEQGAFF
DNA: TGTGCCAGCAGTCATAAAGAGCAGGGCGCTTTCTTT

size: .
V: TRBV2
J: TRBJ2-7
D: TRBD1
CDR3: CASSLIQGLDEQYF
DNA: TGTGCCAGCAGCCTTATACAGGGGCTGGACGAGCAGTACTTC

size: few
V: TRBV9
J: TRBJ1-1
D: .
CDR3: CASSPHRDTEAFF
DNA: TGTGCCAGCAGCCCCCACAGGGACACTGAAGCTTTCTTT

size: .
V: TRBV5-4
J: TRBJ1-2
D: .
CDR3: CASSSFLRDGYGYTF
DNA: TGTGCCAGCAGCTCCTTCCTCAGGGATGGCTATGGCTACACCTTC

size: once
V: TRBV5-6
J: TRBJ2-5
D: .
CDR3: CASSGDRQETQYF
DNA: TGTGCCAGCAGCGGCGACAGACAAGAGACCCAGTACTTC

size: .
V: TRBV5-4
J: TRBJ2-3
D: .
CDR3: CASSLRSFTADTQYF
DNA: TGTGCCAGCAGCTTGAGGTCGTTTACAGCAGATACGCAGTATTTT

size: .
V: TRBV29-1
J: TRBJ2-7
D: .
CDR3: CSVVRDGASYEQYF
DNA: TGCAGCGTTGTTCGGGACGGAGCGTCCTACGAGCAGTACTTC

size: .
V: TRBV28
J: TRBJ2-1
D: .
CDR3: CASRPSGGGNEQFF
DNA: TGTGCCAGCAGGCCCTCAGGGGGAGGGAATGAGCAGTTCTTC

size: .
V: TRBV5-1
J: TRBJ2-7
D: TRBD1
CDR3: CASSWGQSSYEQYF
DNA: TGCGCCAGCAGCTGGGGACAGTCCTCCTACGAGCAGTACTTC

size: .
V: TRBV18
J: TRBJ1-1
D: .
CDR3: CASIGEIPDTEAFF
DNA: TGTGCCAGCATTGGCGAGATTCCGGACACTGAAGCTTTCTTT

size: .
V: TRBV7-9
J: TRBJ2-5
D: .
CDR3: CASSFSLAGRGETQYF
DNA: TGTGCCAGCAGCTTTTCCCTCGCGGGCAGGGGAGAGACCCAGTACTTC

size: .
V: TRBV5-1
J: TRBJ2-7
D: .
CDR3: CASSLAPDSYEQYF
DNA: TGCGCCAGCAGCTTGGCCCCAGACTCCTACGAGCAGTACTTC

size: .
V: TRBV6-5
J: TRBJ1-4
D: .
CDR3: CASAVKGRGNEKLFF
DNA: TGTGCCAGCGCGGTGAAGGGGCGAGGGAATGAAAAACTGTTTTTT

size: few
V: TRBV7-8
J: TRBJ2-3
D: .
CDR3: CASTQRQTSTDTQYF
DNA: TGTGCCAGCACCCAGCGACAGACTAGCACAGATACGCAGTATTTT

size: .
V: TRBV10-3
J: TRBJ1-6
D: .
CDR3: CAISTESSYNSPLHF
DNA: TGTGCCATCAGTACAGAGAGCTCCTATAATTCACCCCTCCACTTT

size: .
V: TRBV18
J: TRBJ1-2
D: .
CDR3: CASSPGTVTYGYTF
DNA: TGTGCCAGCTCACCGGGAACAGTAACCTATGGCTACACCTTC

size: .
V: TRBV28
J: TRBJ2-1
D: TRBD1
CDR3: CASTTPGGATYNEQFF
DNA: TGTGCCAGCACCACTCCAGGGGGCGCAACCTACAATGAGCAGTTCTTC

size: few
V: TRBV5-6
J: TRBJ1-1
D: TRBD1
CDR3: CASSSTTGSSAFLNTEAFF
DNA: TGTGCCAGCAGCTCTACGACAGGGTCGTCAGCTTTCCTGAACACTGAAGCTTTCTTT

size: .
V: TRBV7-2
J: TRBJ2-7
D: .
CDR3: CASSFTPGKGYEQYF
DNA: TGTGCCAGCAGCTTCACCCCCGGGAAGGGCTACGAGCAGTACTTC

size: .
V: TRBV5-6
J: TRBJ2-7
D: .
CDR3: CASSLVGELPDEQYF
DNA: TGTGCCAGCAGCTTGGTAGGGGAGCTTCCCGACGAGCAGTACTTC

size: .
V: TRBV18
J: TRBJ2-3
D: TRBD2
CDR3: CASSPPGLAITDTQYF
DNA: TGTGCCAGCTCACCTCCGGGACTAGCGATAACAGATACGCAGTATTTT

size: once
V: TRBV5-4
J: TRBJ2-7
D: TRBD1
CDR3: CASSGTGGAPYEQYF
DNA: TGTGCCAGCAGCGGAACAGGGGGCGCCCCTTACGAGCAGTACTTC

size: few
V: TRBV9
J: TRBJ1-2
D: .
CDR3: CASSGEGYGYTF
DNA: TGTGCCAGCAGCGGCGAGGGGTATGGCTACACCTTC

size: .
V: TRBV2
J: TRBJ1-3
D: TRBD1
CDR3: CASSDRASGGNTIYF
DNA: TGTGCCAGCAGCGACAGGGCTTCGGGTGGAAACACCATATATTTT

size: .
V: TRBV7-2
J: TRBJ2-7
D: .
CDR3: CASSTNSGPYEQYF
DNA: TGTGCCAGCAGCACAAACTCCGGGCCCTACGAGCAGTACTTC

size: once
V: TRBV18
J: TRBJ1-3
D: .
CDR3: CASSPYQGSGNTIYF
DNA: TGTGCCAGCTCACCCTACCAGGGTTCTGGAAACACCATATATTTT

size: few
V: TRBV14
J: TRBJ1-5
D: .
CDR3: CASSQGGRDQPQHF
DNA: TGTGCCAGCAGCCAAGGGGGCAGGGATCAGCCCCAGCATTTT

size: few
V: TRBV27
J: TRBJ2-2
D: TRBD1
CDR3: CASSFFRSGTANTGELFF
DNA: TGTGCCAGCAGTTTTTTCCGGTCCGGGACAGCGAACACCGGGGAGCTGTTTTTT

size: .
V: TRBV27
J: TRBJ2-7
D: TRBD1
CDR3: CASSLRQGVEYF
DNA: TGTGCCAGCAGTTTAAGACAGGGGGTTGAGTACTTC

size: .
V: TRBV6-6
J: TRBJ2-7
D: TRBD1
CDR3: CASSDRDHTYEQYF
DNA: TGTGCCAGCAGCGACAGGGATCATACCTACGAGCAGTACTTC

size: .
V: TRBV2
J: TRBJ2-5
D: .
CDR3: CASRKTEARETQYF
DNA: TGTGCCAGCAGGAAGACTGAGGCCCGGGAGACCCAGTACTTC

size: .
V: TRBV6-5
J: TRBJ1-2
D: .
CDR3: CASSYMGAYGYTF
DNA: TGTGCCAGCAGTTACATGGGGGCCTATGGCTACACCTTC

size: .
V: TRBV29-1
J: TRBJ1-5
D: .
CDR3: CSVVFDIPNQPQHF
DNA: TGCAGCGTTGTTTTCGACATACCCAATCAGCCCCAGCATTTT

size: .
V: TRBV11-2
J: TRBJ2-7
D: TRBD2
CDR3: CASSTSQGGAGGVSYEQYF
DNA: TGTGCCAGCAGTACAAGTCAGGGAGGAGCGGGAGGGGTCTCCTACGAGCAGTACTTC

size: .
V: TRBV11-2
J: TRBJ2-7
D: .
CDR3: CASSLDRLSYEQYF
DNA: TGTGCCAGCAGCCTTGACAGGCTCTCCTACGAGCAGTACTTC

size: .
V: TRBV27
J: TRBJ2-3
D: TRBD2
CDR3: CASSAAGGRFRDTQYF
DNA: TGTGCCAGCAGTGCAGCGGGGGGGAGGTTCCGGGATACGCAGTATTTT

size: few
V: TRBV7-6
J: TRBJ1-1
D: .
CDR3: CASSPTVSGNTEAFF
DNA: TGTGCCAGCAGCCCGACAGTTTCGGGGAACACTGAAGCTTTCTTT

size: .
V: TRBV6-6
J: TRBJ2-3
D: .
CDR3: CASSRTRAVSTDTQYF
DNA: TGTGCCAGCAGCCGAACAAGGGCGGTAAGCACAGATACGCAGTATTTT

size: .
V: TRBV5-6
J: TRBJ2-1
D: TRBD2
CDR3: CASSPSSGRASGNEQFF
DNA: TGTGCCAGCAGCCCGTCTAGCGGGAGGGCCTCAGGAAATGAGCAGTTCTTC

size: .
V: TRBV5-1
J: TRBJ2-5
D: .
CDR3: CASSLSHEPRETQYF
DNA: TGCGCCAGCAGCTTGTCTCATGAACCACGAGAGACCCAGTACTTC